Sequencing of this TCR beta chain was carried out in a study of blood T cell repertoires in COVID-19. This clone was seen only once. Sequencing used immunoSEQ multiplex PCR; TCRdb keeps in-frame clones, though not all of them. The sample has 250,000 to 350,000 clones, about 90% seen once. The CDR3 sequence is 15 residues long. V shed 4 bases and J 8 bases; nucleotides not matched to a gene: 13. The germline CDR1 and CDR2 sequences are MDHEN and SYDVKM. Material: peripheral blood. The chain joins TRBV28 to TRBJ2-7; 8 bases fit TRBD1. The source of this sequence is a woman between 25 and 40 years old with COVID-19, enrolled during active disease. As DNA, the CDR3 is TGTGCCAGCAGTTCCCTCCCGGGACAGGCATTCAAGCAGTACTTC. Protein sequence: CASSSLPGQAFKQYF.